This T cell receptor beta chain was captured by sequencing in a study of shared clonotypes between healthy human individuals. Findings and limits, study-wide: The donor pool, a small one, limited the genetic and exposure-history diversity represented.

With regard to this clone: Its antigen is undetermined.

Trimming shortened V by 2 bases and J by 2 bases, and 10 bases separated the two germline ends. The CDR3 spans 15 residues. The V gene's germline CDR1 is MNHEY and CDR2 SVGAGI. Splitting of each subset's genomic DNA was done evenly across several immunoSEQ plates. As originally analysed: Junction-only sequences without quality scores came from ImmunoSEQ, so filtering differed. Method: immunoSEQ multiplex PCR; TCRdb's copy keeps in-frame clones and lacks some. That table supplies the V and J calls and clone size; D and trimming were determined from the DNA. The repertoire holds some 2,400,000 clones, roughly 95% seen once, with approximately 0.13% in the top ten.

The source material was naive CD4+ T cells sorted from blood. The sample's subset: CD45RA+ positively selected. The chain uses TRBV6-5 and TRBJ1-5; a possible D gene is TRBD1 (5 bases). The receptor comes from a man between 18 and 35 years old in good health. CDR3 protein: CASSYEAGGNQPQHF. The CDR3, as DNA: TGTGCCAGCAGTTACGAGGCGGGGGGCAATCAGCCCCAGCATTTT.